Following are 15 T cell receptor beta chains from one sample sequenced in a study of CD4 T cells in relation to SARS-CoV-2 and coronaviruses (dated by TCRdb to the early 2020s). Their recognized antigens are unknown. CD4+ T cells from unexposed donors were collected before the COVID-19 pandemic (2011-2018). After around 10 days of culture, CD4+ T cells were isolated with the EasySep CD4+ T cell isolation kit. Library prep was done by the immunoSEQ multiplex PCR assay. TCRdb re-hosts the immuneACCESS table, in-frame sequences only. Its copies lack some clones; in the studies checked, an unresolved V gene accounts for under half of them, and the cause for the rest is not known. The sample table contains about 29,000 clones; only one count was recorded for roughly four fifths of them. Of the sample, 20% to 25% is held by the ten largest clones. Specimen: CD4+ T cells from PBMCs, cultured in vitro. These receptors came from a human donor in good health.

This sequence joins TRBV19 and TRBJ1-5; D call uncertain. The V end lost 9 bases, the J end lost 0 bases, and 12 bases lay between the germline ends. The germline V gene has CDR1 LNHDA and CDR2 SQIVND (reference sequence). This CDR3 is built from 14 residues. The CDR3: CASNRKNSNQPQHF. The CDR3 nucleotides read TGTGCCAGCAACAGAAAAAATAGCAATCAGCCCCAGCATTTT.

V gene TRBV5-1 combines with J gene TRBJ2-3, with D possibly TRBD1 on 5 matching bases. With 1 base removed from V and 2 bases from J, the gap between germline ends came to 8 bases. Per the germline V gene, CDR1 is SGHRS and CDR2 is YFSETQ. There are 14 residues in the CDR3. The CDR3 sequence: CASSLQGITDTQYF. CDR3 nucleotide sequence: TGCGCCAGCAGCTTGCAGGGAATCACAGATACGCAGTATTTT.

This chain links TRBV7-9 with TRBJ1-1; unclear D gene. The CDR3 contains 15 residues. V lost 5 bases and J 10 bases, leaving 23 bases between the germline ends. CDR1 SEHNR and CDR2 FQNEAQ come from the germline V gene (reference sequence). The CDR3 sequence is CASSLVDGGSVPAFF. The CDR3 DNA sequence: TGTGCCAGCAGCCTCGTAGATGGAGGGAGCGTACCAGCTTTCTTT.

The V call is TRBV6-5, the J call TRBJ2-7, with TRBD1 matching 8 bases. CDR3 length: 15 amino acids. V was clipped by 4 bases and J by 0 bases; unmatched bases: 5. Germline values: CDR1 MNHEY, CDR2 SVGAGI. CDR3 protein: CASSSSGTGSYEQYF. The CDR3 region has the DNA TGTGCCAGCAGTTCCTCCGGGACAGGCTCCTACGAGCAGTACTTC.

The CDR3 DNA follows: TGCGCCAGCAGCCCGGGACAGGGGTACAATGAGCAGTTCTTC. It specifies CASSPGQGYNEQFF. The rearrangement links TRBV4-1 to TRBJ2-1; 10 nucleotides line up with TRBD1. The CDR3 totals 14 residues. The V and J ends lost 4 bases and 4 bases, in that order; junction bases with no gene match: 1. Per germline, CDR1 MGHRA and CDR2 YSYEKL.

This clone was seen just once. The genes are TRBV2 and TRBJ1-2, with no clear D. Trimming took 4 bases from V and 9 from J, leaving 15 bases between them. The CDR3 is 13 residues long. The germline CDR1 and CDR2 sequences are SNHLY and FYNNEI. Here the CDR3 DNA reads TGTGCCAGCAGTGGAGAGGTCGGGAGACGCTACACCTTC. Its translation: CASSGEVGRRYTF.

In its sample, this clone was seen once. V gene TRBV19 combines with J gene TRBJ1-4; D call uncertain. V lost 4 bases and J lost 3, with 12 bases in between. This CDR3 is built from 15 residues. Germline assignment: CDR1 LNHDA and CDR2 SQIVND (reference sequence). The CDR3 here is CASSRLGNPNEKLFF. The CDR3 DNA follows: TGTGCCAGTAGTAGGTTAGGCAATCCTAATGAAAAACTGTTTTTT.

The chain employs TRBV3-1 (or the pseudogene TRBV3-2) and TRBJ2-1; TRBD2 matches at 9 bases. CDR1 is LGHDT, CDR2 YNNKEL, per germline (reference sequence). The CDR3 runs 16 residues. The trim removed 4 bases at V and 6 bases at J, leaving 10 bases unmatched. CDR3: CASSPPRRGGRNEQFF. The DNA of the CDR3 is TGTGCCAGCAGCCCCCCCCGGCGGGGGGGCCGCAATGAGCAGTTCTTC.

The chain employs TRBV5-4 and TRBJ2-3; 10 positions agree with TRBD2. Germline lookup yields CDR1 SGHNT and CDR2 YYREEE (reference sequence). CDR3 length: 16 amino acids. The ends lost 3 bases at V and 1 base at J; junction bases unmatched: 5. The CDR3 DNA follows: TGTGCCAGCAGCTGGACCGGGACTAGCGGCACAGATACGCAGTATTTT. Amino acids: CASSWTGTSGTDTQYF.

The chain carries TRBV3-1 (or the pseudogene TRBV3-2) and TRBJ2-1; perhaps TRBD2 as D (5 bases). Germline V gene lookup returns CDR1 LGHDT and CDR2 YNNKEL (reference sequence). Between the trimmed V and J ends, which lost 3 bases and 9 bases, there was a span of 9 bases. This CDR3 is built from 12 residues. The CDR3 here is CASSQPSGEQFF. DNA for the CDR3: TGTGCCAGCAGCCAGCCCAGCGGTGAGCAGTTCTTC.

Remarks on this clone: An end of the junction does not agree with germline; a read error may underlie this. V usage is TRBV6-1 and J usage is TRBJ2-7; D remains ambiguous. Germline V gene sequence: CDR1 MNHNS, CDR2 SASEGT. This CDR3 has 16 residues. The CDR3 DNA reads TGTGCCAGCAGTCAAGCCTCGATGGGTATTTCCTACGAGCAGTACTTC. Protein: CASSQASMGISYEQYF.

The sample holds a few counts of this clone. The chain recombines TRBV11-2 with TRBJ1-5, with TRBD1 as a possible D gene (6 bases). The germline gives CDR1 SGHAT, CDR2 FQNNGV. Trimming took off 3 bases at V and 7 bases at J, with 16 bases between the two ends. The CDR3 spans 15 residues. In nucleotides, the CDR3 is TGTGCCAGCAGCTTGGGGGGCGGCCTGGGGCAGCCCCAGCATTTT. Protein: CASSLGGGLGQPQHF.

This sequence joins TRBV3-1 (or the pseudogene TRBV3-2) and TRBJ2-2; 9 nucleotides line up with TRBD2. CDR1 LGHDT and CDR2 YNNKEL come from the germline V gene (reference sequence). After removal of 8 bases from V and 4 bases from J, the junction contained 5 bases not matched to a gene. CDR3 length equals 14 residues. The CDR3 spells CASGISGSTGELFF. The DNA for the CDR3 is TGTGCCAGCGGAATTAGCGGGAGCACCGGGGAGCTGTTTTTT.

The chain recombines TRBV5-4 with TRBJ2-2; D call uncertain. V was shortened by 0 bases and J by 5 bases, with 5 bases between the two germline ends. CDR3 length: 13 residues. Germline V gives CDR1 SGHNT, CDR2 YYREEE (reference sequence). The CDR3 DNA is TGTGCCAGCAGCTTGGCCCAGACCGGGGAGCTGTTTTTT. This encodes CASSLAQTGELFF.

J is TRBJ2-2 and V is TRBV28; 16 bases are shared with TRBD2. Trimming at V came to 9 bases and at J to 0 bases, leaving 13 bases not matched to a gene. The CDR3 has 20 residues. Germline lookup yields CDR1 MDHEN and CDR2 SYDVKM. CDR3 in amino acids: CARLEPGLAGGFANTGELFF. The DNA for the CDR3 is TGTGCCAGGCTCGAACCGGGACTAGCGGGGGGGTTCGCGAACACCGGGGAGCTGTTTTTT.